This TCR beta chain was sequenced in a study of shared clonotypes between healthy human individuals. Study-level information: A couple of female and a few male donors aged 18 to 49 were enrolled.

For this clone: Its antigen is not known. This sample also contains other DNA sequences that code for the same CDR3.

Germline V gene lookup returns CDR1 SNHLY and CDR2 FYNNEI. The CDR3 extends over 14 amino acids. V lost 3 bases, J lost 1 base, and 9 bases lay in between. Study outcomes and limitations: Generation probability values for non-shared clonotypes were lower than those for clonotypes shared by all four donors. Of the naive CD4 clonotypes, around 5.2% were shared across a handful of donors.

Roughly 27,000 T cell genomes, or about 0.2 ug DNA, went into the sorted-subset replicate PCRs. Profiling relied on immunoSEQ multiplex PCR, and the TCRdb table lists in-frame clones only, not all of them. Among about 2.4 million clones listed, around 90% were seen once. This clonotype was sampled from a man aged 18 to 30 in good health. The chain has TRBV2 and TRBJ2-5; D is perhaps TRBD1 (5 bases). Sequenced: naive CD4+ T cells sorted from blood. Described subset: CD45RA+ positively selected. The CDR3 loop reads CASSDTGLQETQYF. The CDR3 DNA is TGTGCCAGCAGTGATACAGGTCTCCAAGAGACCCAGTACTTC.